This TCR beta chain is drawn from a study of blood T cell repertoires in COVID-19. About the study: The origin of the acute and convalescent COVID-19 samples was the United States, Italy and Spain. Sample material is recorded as cDNA or gDNA derived from T cells, B-cell-depleted T cells, or PBMCs.

This CDR3 comprises 15 residues. The V and J ends lost 5 bases and 6 bases respectively, with 20 bases between them. CDR1 and CDR2 from the germline V gene are MNHEY and SMNVEV (reference sequence). Per the authors' pipeline: Quantification of nucleated cells was approximated via reference gene primer amplification. The method was immunoSEQ multiplex PCR; TCRdb's version includes in-frame clones alone and lacks a portion of them. That table is the source of V, J and clone size, and D and trimming were worked out from the DNA. Of some 140,000 clones listed, roughly 85% were seen once; the top ten hold 3% to 4.5%.

The source of this sequence is a man aged 55 to 69 with acute or convalescent COVID-19. The rearrangement uses TRBV27 and TRBJ2-7, with a tentative D call TRBD1 (6 bases). Sequencing was done on a sample of peripheral blood. CDR3 nucleotides: TGTGCCAGCAGTGGCTTGGACAGTAAACTCGGCGAGCAGTACTTC. Amino acid sequence: CASSGLDSKLGEQYF.